These 17 T cell receptor beta chains came from one sample sequenced in a study of blood T cell repertoires in COVID-19. The assay was immunoSEQ multiplex PCR, and TCRdb's table has in-frame clones only and misses some. The table includes a few hundred thousand clones, about 92% detected once. Source material: PBMCs or T cells enriched from blood (not recorded which). All receptors come from a young man who had recovered from COVID-19.

CDR3 amino acids: CAWSVQNIADPGTERNIQYF. The DNA of the CDR3 is TGTGCCTGGAGTGTACAGAATATCGCTGACCCCGGTACGGAAAGAAACATTCAGTACTTC. This chain links TRBV30 with TRBJ2-4, with D unresolved. Germline V gives CDR1 GTSNPN, CDR2 SVGIG (reference sequence). CDR3 length: 20 residues. V was cut by 0 bases and J by 6 bases, with 30 bases left in between.

This clone has only one observation. The chain combines TRBV10-3 with TRBJ1-1, with D unclear. CDR3 size: 13 residues. Per the germline V gene, CDR1 is ENHRY and CDR2 is SYGVKD. Trimming cost V 1 base and J 1 base, with 4 bases left between them. CDR3 residues: CAISEFGNTEAFF. The CDR3 region has the DNA TGTGCCATCAGTGAGTTCGGGAACACTGAAGCTTTCTTT.

This rearrangement joins TRBV5-1 to TRBJ2-2; perhaps TRBD2 as D (6 bases). This CDR3 has 16 amino acids. The V gene lost 3 bases and the J gene lost 5 bases, with 17 bases spanning the gap. Germline V gene sequence: CDR1 SGHRS, CDR2 YFSETQ. In DNA, the CDR3 is TGCGCCAGCAGCTCTGGGTCGGGCGGGGCGACCGGGGAGCTGTTTTTT. This gives the protein CASSSGSGGATGELFF.

Note on this clone: Within the sample, other DNA sequences also encode this same CDR3. This sequence joins TRBV6-5 and TRBJ2-3; 11 bases agree with TRBD2. V shed 5 bases, J shed 2 bases, and the junction held 3 bases outside the gene matches. Germline CDR1 reads MNHEY; CDR2 reads SVGAGI. This CDR3 region has 15 residues. The CDR3 DNA sequence: TGTGCCAGCAGTAGACTAGCGGGAAACACAGATACGCAGTATTTT. It specifies CASSRLAGNTDTQYF.

The chain recombines TRBV10-1 with TRBJ1-4; D is uncertain. CDR1 and CDR2 (germline): WNHNN, SYGVQD (reference sequence). The V gene lost 8 bases and the J gene lost 5 bases, with 9 bases spanning the gap. The CDR3 length is 12 residues. DNA of the CDR3: TGCGCCAGCTCTAGAGAAAATGAAAAACTGTTTTTT. Translation gives CASSRENEKLFF.

This clone occurred once. This sequence joins TRBV5-6 and TRBJ1-4; D might be TRBD1 (6 bases). From germline, CDR1 is SGHDT and CDR2 YYEEEE. CDR3 size: 15 residues. The V and J ends lost 1 base and 5 bases respectively, with 12 bases between them. The CDR3 reads CASSLLGQPNEKLFF. The CDR3 DNA follows: TGTGCCAGCAGCTTGCTCGGACAGCCAAATGAAAAACTGTTTTTT. Based on the CDR3 plus reference TRBV5-6 and TRBJ1-4, the full variable domain is DAGVTQSPTHLIKTRGQQVTLRCSPKSGHDTVSWYQQALGQGPQFIFQYYEEEERQRGNFPDRFSGHQFPNYSSELNVNALLLGDSALYLCASSLLGQPNEKLFFGSGTQLSVL.

The rearrangement joins TRBV28 to TRBJ2-7, with D perhaps TRBD1 (7 bases). The CDR3 contains 14 residues. V was trimmed by 4 bases and J by 2 bases, leaving 12 bases between them. CDR1 and CDR2 from the germline V gene are MDHEN and SYDVKM. CDR3: CASSSSGGTYEQYF. The CDR3 DNA is TGTGCCAGCAGTTCATCAGGGGGGACCTACGAGCAGTACTTC. The complete variable domain, with remaining parts taken from reference TRBV28 and TRBJ2-7, reads DVKVTQSSRYLVKRTGEKVFLECVQDMDHENMFWYRQDPGLGLRLIYFSYDVKMKEKGDIPEGYSVSREKKERFSLILESASTNQTSMYLCASSSSGGTYEQYFGPGTRLTVT.

The genes are TRBV10-3 and TRBJ1-1, with TRBD1 as a possible D gene (5 bases). This CDR3 spans 13 amino acids. Per germline, CDR1 ENHRY and CDR2 SYGVKD. The ends were cut back, 6 bases at V and 1 base at J, with 9 bases in the middle. In DNA form, the CDR3 reads TGTGCCATCAGACAGGAAACGAACACTGAAGCTTTCTTT. Translated, it gives CAIRQETNTEAFF.

The rearrangement links TRBV9 to TRBJ2-5; TRBD2 matches 8 bases. V gave up 3 bases and J gave up 5 bases; unmatched junction bases: 9. Germline-derived CDR1 and CDR2 are SGDLS and YYNGEE. The CDR3 is made up of 15 amino acids. The CDR3 is CASSASGTRFETQYF. The CDR3 region has the DNA TGTGCCAGCAGCGCCTCCGGGACTAGATTTGAGACCCAGTACTTC.

The CDR3 sequence: CASRKLRTYEQYF. In DNA, the CDR3 is TGTGCCAGCAGGAAACTAAGAACTTACGAGCAGTACTTC. This chain uses TRBV27 with TRBJ2-7; D uncertain. Germline CDR1 MNHEY, CDR2 SMNVEV (reference sequence). V was clipped by 6 bases and J by 4 bases, with 13 bases between them. The CDR3 contains 13 residues.

This clone was seen more than once but under ten times. The J gene is TRBJ1-2, the V gene TRBV2; D not certain. There are 10 residues in the CDR3. V was trimmed by 5 bases and J by 6 bases, leaving 4 bases between them. CDR1 SNHLY and CDR2 FYNNEI come from the germline V gene. The CDR3 sequence is CASSLDGYTF. CDR3 DNA: TGTGCCAGCAGTCTTGATGGCTACACCTTC.

This clone was seen only a few times. The rearrangement joins TRBV27 to TRBJ1-3; D uncertain. The V gene's germline CDR1 is MNHEY and CDR2 SMNVEV (reference sequence). This CDR3 region has 15 residues. The germline V and J ends were trimmed by 7 bases and 2 bases, with 15 bases remaining between them. The CDR3 sequence is CASKLREGPGNTIYF. The DNA of the CDR3 is TGTGCCAGCAAGTTAAGGGAGGGCCCTGGAAACACCATATATTTT.

The chain combines TRBV24-1 with TRBJ2-2, with 8 bases lining up with TRBD2. The CDR3 runs 15 residues. V trimming: 6 bases; J trimming: 6 bases; junction bases outside the gene matches: 8. Germline V gene data show CDR1 as KGHDR and CDR2 as SFDVKD. The CDR3 spells CATSKELAVAGELFF. Here the CDR3 DNA reads TGTGCCACCAGTAAAGAACTAGCGGTCGCCGGGGAGCTGTTTTTT.

This chain uses TRBV6-5 with TRBJ1-1; D ambiguous. The V gene lost 7 bases and the J gene lost 3 bases, with 9 bases spanning the gap. The germline CDR1 and CDR2 sequences are MNHEY and SVGAGI. There are 12 residues in the CDR3. The CDR3 DNA follows: TGTGCCAGCAAGGGAGGCCACACTGAAGCTTTCTTT. Protein sequence: CASKGGHTEAFF.

The chain has TRBV9 and TRBJ2-5, with 10 bases lining up with TRBD2. Looked up from germline, CDR1 is SGDLS and CDR2 is YYNGEE. CDR3 length equals 17 residues. V was clipped by 0 bases and J by 4 bases; unmatched bases: 9. CDR3 in amino acids: CASSVGSGGGLGETQYF. The CDR3 DNA is TGTGCCAGCAGCGTAGGCAGCGGGGGGGGCCTGGGAGAGACCCAGTACTTC. Looking up the rest from reference TRBV9 and TRBJ2-5 gives the full variable domain: DSGVTQTPKHLITATGQRVTLRCSPRSGDLSVYWYQQSLDQGLQFLIQYYNGEERAKGNILERFSAQQFPDLHSELNLSSLELGDSALYFCASSVGSGGGLGETQYFGPGTRLLVL.

The chain couples TRBV28 to TRBJ1-1; D is unclear. Germline V gives CDR1 MDHEN, CDR2 SYDVKM. This CDR3 has 11 amino acids. In DNA, the CDR3 is TGTGCAATTCGAGTGAACACTGAAGCTTTCTTT. Protein product: CAIRVNTEAFF.

V usage is TRBV11-2 and J usage is TRBJ1-1; TRBD1 aligns across 10 bases. Germline V gene lookup returns CDR1 SGHAT and CDR2 FQNNGV. V shed 4 bases and J 4 bases; nucleotides not matched to a gene: 12. This CDR3 is 17 amino acids long. CDR3 loop: CASSSGTGAPWGTEAFF. CDR3 sequence (DNA): TGTGCCAGCAGCTCCGGGACAGGGGCCCCTTGGGGCACTGAAGCTTTCTTT. Full variable domain (remainder filled in from reference TRBV11-2 and TRBJ1-1): EAGVAQSPRYKIIEKRQSVAFWCNPISGHATLYWYQQILGQGPKLLIQFQNNGVVDDSQLPKDRFSAERLKGVDSTLKIQPAKLEDSAVYLCASSSGTGAPWGTEAFFGQGTRLTVV.